The present entry profiles one TCR beta chain with its context. Its antigen is not known. V was clipped by 6 bases and J by 1 base, with 12 bases between them. The germline V gene has CDR1 ENHRY and CDR2 SYGVKD. CDR3 length: 14 residues. Sample treatment: approximately nine-day PBMC culture with coronavirus spike peptide pools or control peptides (ViraFEST assay). CD4+ T cells were isolated by negative selection after less than twelve days of culture. The source of the sample is a study of vaccination and CD4 T cells after COVID-19. Overall study: The stimulus for the cells was overlapping spike peptides derived from SARS-CoV-2, HCoV-NL63, HCoV-OC43 and HCoV-229E.

The Oncomine TCR Beta short-read assay was applied to DNA of cultured CD4+ T cells. TCRdb re-derived calls from the PCR reads in MiXCR, one entry per CDR3 protein. The sample shows about 9,000 distinct CDR3 sequences, 55% to 65% of them seen only once. The sequenced sample was CD4+ T cells from blood, cultured in vitro. V gene TRBV10-3 combines with J gene TRBJ1-1; D gene ambiguous. The source is a human donor who had recovered from COVID-19. In DNA form, the CDR3 reads TGTGCCATCAGGGAAGATGTAGGGAACACTGAAGCTTTCTTT. Translation gives CAIREDVGNTEAFF.